This note documents a single T cell receptor beta chain sequence. J was trimmed by 7 bases and V by 4 bases; bases with no gene match: 7. CDR3 length equals 15 residues. Per the germline V gene, CDR1 is SGHNT and CDR2 is YENEEA. TCRdb keeps only in-frame clones here, not all; method: immunoSEQ multiplex PCR. The data show around 200,000 clones, roughly four fifths seen once. This entry comes from a study of cytomegalovirus exposure and HLA in healthy donors. The sequenced sample was PBMCs. The chain recombines TRBV11-3 with TRBJ2-1, with 10 bases matching TRBD2. This receptor was taken from a woman aged 18-35 years in good health and CMV-seropositive. The CDR3 region has the DNA TGTGCCAGCAGCTCCAGCGGGGGGGCTTCTAATGAGCAGTTCTTC. Translated: CASSSSGGASNEQFF.